The 13 T cell receptor beta chains below were found in one sample sequenced in a study of T cell changes during pregnancy in multiple sclerosis. Method: immunoSEQ multiplex PCR; TCRdb's copy keeps in-frame clones and lacks some. The sample has about 94,000 clones, under 95% seen once; the top ten hold about 0.95%. The sample here was peripheral blood, taken after pregnancy. These TCRs come from a female donor with multiple sclerosis, enrolled in a pregnancy study.

The chain recombines TRBV28 with TRBJ2-7; TRBD1 matches at 7 bases. The V gene end was trimmed by 4 bases and the J gene end by 2 bases; junction bases not matched to a gene: 8. This CDR3 comprises 15 residues. Germline lookup yields CDR1 MDHEN and CDR2 SYDVKM. The CDR3 spells CASSSLHRGTYEQYF. CDR3 sequence (DNA): TGTGCCAGCAGTTCCCTGCACAGGGGCACCTACGAGCAGTACTTC. The full variable domain, in which reference TRBV28 and TRBJ2-7 provide the parts outside the CDR3, is DVKVTQSSRYLVKRTGEKVFLECVQDMDHENMFWYRQDPGLGLRLIYFSYDVKMKEKGDIPEGYSVSREKKERFSLILESASTNQTSMYLCASSSLHRGTYEQYFGPGTRLTVT.

The DNA for the CDR3 is TGTGCCAGTAGTTTCTCCCCGGGTTACTACGAGCAGTACTTC. It is translated as CASSFSPGYYEQYF. The rearrangement links TRBV19 to TRBJ2-7; D uncertain. Germline V gene lookup returns CDR1 LNHDA and CDR2 SQIVND (reference sequence). Trimming cost V 5 bases and J 3 bases, with 14 bases left between them. The CDR3 contains 14 residues.

This chain connects TRBV7-9 to TRBJ2-7, with 8 bases aligning to TRBD1. The CDR3 runs 13 residues. Per the germline V gene, CDR1 is SEHNR and CDR2 is FQNEAQ (reference sequence). V trimming: 4 bases; J trimming: 5 bases; junction bases outside the gene matches: 4. In DNA, the CDR3 is TGTGCCAGCAGCTCATCGACAGGGGACGAGCAGTACTTC. Translating gives CASSSSTGDEQYF.

The J gene is TRBJ2-7, the V gene TRBV6-5; D possibly corresponds to TRBD2 (5 bases). This CDR3 is 14 amino acids long. V lost 2 bases and J lost 1, with 9 bases in between. Germline CDR1 MNHEY, CDR2 SVGAGI. The CDR3 reads CASSYRRASYEQYF. CDR3 sequence (DNA): TGTGCCAGCAGTTACAGGCGGGCGTCCTACGAGCAGTACTTC.

The chain couples TRBV7-9 to TRBJ2-5; 11 nucleotides agree with TRBD2. The J segment lost 2 bases and the V segment lost 5 bases, leaving 7 bases of the junction unmatched. CDR1 SEHNR and CDR2 FQNEAQ come from the germline V gene (reference sequence). This CDR3 spans 16 amino acids. CDR3 DNA: TGTGCCAGCAGCCACCCGACTAGCGGGGATCAAGAGACCCAGTACTTC. Translating gives CASSHPTSGDQETQYF.

This clone was found once. V gene TRBV7-9 combines with J gene TRBJ2-2, with D unclear. V gave up 2 bases and J gave up 4 bases, with 8 bases separating them. This CDR3 region has 14 residues. Germline V gene sequence: CDR1 SEHNR, CDR2 FQNEAQ (reference sequence). Here the CDR3 DNA reads TGTGCCAGCAGCTTACCAGGTGGCACCGGGGAGCTGTTTTTT. Residues: CASSLPGGTGELFF.

On this clone itself: This CDR3 is also generated by other DNA sequences in the sample. The rearrangement uses TRBV27 and TRBJ2-7; TRBD1 might be the D (5 bases). Trimming left V 0 bases short and J 2 bases short, with 5 bases between. Germline CDR1 is MNHEY and CDR2 is SMNVEV (reference sequence). This CDR3 region has 13 residues. The CDR3 nucleotides are TGTGCCAGCAGTTTATCGACAGCCTACGAGCAGTACTTC. This encodes CASSLSTAYEQYF.

V and J are TRBV5-1 and TRBJ2-7; TRBD2 matches 10 bases. This CDR3 contains 14 residues. In germline, CDR1 is SGHRS, CDR2 YFSETQ. Trimming removed 3 bases from V and 3 bases from J; junction bases left unmatched: 3. The CDR3: CASSYSGGFYEQYF. The CDR3 DNA reads TGCGCCAGCAGCTATAGCGGGGGGTTCTACGAGCAGTACTTC. Complete variable domain (other parts from reference TRBV5-1 and TRBJ2-7): KAGVTQTPRYLIKTRGQQVTLSCSPISGHRSVSWYQQTPGQGLQFLFEYFSETQRNKGNFPGRFSGRQFSNSRSEMNVSTLELGDSALYLCASSYSGGFYEQYFGPGTRLTVT.

This chain uses TRBV5-6 with TRBJ1-2, with D tentatively TRBD1 (5 bases). Germline CDR1 and CDR2: SGHDT and YYEEEE. The CDR3 consists of 12 residues. V lost 5 bases, J lost 2 bases, and 7 bases lay in between. CDR3 DNA sequence: TGTGCCAGCAGGCCAGGGAACTATGGCTACACCTTC. Encoded protein: CASRPGNYGYTF.

This sequence joins TRBV5-1 and TRBJ2-1; 10 nucleotides align to TRBD2. The CDR3 has 19 amino acids. After removal of 3 bases from V and 5 bases from J, the junction contained 17 bases not matched to a gene. In germline, CDR1 is SGHRS, CDR2 YFSETQ. CDR3 in amino acids: CASSSPSQVEREGDNEQFF. The CDR3 bases are TGCGCCAGCAGCTCGCCCTCTCAGGTGGAGCGGGAGGGAGACAATGAGCAGTTCTTC.

The sample holds one count of this clone. The rearrangement links TRBV7-9 to TRBJ2-5, with TRBD1 matching 7 bases. V lost 4 bases, J lost 3 bases, and 5 bases stayed unmatched. Germline V gives CDR1 SEHNR, CDR2 FQNEAQ (reference sequence). The length of the CDR3 is 14 residues. CDR3 DNA sequence: TGTGCCAGCAGCTACTCAGGGGGTAAAGAGACCCAGTACTTC. Its protein product is CASSYSGGKETQYF.

The chain combines TRBV4-1 with TRBJ2-5; 9 bases line up with TRBD1. The CDR3 sequence is 15 residues long. V trimming: 3 bases; J trimming: 1 base; junction bases outside the gene matches: 3. Germline V gene lookup returns CDR1 MGHRA and CDR2 YSYEKL. This chain's CDR3 is CASSHIQGAQETQYF. In nucleotides, the CDR3 is TGCGCCAGCAGCCATATACAGGGGGCCCAAGAGACCCAGTACTTC.

This chain joins TRBV27 and TRBJ2-2, with 8 bases that match TRBD1. The CDR3 sequence is 16 residues long. Germline V CDR1 and CDR2: MNHEY, SMNVEV (reference sequence). The ends lost 5 bases at V and 0 bases at J; junction bases unmatched: 5. This CDR3 is CASSPWTGTNTGELFF. In DNA, the CDR3 is TGTGCCAGCAGTCCCTGGACAGGGACGAACACCGGGGAGCTGTTTTTT.